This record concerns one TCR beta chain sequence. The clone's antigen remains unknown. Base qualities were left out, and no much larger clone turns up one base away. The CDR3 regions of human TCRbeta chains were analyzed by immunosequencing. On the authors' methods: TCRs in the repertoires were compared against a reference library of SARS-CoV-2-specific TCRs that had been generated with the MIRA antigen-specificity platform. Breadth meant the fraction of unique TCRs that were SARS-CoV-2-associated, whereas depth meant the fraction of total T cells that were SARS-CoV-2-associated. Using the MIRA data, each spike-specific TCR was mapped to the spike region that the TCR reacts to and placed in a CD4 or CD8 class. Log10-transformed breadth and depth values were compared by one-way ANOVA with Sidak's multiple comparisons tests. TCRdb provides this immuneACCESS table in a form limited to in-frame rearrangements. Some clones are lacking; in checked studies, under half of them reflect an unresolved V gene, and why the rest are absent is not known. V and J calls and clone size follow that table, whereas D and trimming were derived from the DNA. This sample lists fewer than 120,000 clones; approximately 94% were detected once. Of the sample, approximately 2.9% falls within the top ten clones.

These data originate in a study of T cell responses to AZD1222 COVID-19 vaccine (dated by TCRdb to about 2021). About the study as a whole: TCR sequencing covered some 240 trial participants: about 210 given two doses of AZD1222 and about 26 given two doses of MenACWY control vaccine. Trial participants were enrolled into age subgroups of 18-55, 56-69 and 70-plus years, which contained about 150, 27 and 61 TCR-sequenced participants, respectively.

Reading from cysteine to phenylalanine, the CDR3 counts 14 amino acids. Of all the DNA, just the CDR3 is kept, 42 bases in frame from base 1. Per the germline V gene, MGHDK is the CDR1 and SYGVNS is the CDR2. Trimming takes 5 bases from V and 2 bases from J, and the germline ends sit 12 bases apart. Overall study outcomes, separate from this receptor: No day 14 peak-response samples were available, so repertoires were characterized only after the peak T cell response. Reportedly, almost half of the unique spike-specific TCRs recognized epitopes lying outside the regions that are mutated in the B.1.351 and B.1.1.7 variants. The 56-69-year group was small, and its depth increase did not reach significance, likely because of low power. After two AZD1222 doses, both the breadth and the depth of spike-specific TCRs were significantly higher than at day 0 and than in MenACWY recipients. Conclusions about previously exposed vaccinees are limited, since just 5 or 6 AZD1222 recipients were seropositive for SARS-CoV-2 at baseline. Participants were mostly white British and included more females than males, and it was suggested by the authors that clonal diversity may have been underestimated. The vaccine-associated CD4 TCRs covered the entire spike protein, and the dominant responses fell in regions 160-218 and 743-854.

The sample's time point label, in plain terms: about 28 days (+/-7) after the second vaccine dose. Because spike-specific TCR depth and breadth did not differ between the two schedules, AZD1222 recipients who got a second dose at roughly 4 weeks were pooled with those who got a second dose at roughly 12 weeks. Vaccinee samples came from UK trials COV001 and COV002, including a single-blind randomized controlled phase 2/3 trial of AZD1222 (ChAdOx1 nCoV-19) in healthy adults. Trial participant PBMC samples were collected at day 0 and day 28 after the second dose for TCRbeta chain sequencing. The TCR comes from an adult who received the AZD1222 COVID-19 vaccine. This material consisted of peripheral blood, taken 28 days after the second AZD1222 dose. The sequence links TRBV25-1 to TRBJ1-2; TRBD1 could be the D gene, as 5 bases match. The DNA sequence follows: TGTGCCAGCAGTCCACAGGTTTCAAACTATGGCTACACCTTC. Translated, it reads CASSPQVSNYGYTF.